The clone carrying this T cell receptor beta chain was observed a few times. With 5 bases removed from V and 2 bases from J, the gap between germline ends came to 14 bases. This CDR3 spans 15 amino acids. CDR1 is MDHEN, CDR2 SYDVKM, per germline. TCRdb itself ran the 5' RACE reads through MiXCR, one entry per CDR3 protein. The sample includes around 100,000 distinct CDR3 sequences, about 16% of them seen just once. The record originates from a study of T cells of healthy individuals. The V gene is TRBV28, the J gene TRBJ2-3; weak D call: TRBD2 (6 bases). The sequence derives from a human donor in good health. The CDR3 loop is CASSLGSGSTDTQYF. CDR3 DNA: TGTGCCAGCAGTCTCGGAAGCGGGTCCACAGATACGCAGTATTTT.